Following are 14 T cell receptor beta chains from one sample sequenced in a study of T cells in Graves' hyperthyroidism and ophthalmopathy. TCR beta CDR3 region amplification was performed from RNA transcripts. Initially, a first-round RT-PCR of the TCR CDR3 employed the HTBI primer set. MiXCR, run by TCRdb on the multiplex PCR reads, gives a single entry per CDR3 protein. The table records 300,000 to 400,000 distinct CDR3 sequences, approximately 15% of them present only once. Sequences were obtained from blood. The receptors stem from a woman aged 25 to 45 with Graves' ophthalmopathy.

This chain joins TRBV11-3 and TRBJ2-7, with TRBD2 matching over 7 bases. V lost 0 bases, J lost 2 bases, and 13 bases stayed unmatched. The CDR3 sequence is 18 residues long. Germline V gene data show CDR1 as SGHNT and CDR2 as YENEEA. CDR3 bases: TGTGCCAGCAGCTTAGATCTGCCCACGGGGAGGGCCACCTACGAGCAGTACTTC. Translation: CASSLDLPTGRATYEQYF.

The chain links TRBV15 to TRBJ1-4; no reliable D call. The CDR3 spans 14 residues. From germline, CDR1 is LNHNV and CDR2 YYDKDF (reference sequence). V was cut by 1 base and J by 5 bases, with 8 bases left in between. Here the CDR3 reads CATSRALHNEKLFF. In DNA, the CDR3 is TGTGCCACCAGCAGAGCCTTGCACAATGAAAAACTGTTTTTT. Combining the CDR3 with reference TRBV15 and TRBJ1-4 gives the whole variable domain DAMVIQNPRYQVTQFGKPVTLSCSQTLNHNVMYWYQQKSSQAPKLLFHYYDKDFNNEADTPDNFQSRRPNTSFCFLDIRSPGLGDTAMYLCATSRALHNEKLFFGSGTQLSVL.

This clonotype was detected a few times. This chain uses TRBV11-2 with TRBJ2-2; possibly TRBD2 for D (5 bases). This CDR3 has 15 amino acids. Trimming stripped 1 base from V and 7 bases from J, with 13 bases between. Germline lookup yields CDR1 SGHAT and CDR2 FQNNGV. The CDR3 bases are TGTGCCAGCAGCTTAGTTGGACTCCGAAGCGGGGAGCTGTTTTTT. It codes for CASSLVGLRSGELFF. Full variable domain (remainder filled in from reference TRBV11-2 and TRBJ2-2): EAGVAQSPRYKIIEKRQSVAFWCNPISGHATLYWYQQILGQGPKLLIQFQNNGVVDDSQLPKDRFSAERLKGVDSTLKIQPAKLEDSAVYLCASSLVGLRSGELFFGEGSRLTVL.

The chain couples TRBV5-4 to TRBJ2-5; maybe TRBD1 (5 bases). This CDR3 has 15 amino acids. With 4 bases removed from V and 0 bases from J, the gap between germline ends came to 13 bases. CDR1 and CDR2 (germline): SGHNT, YYREEE (reference sequence). The CDR3, as DNA: TGTGCCAGCAGCCCCAGGGTCTCTTACCAAGAGACCCAGTACTTC. Amino acids: CASSPRVSYQETQYF.

The rearrangement links TRBV7-9 to TRBJ1-6; D gene uncertain. V was shortened by 5 bases and J by 6 bases, with 17 bases between the two germline ends. Germline V gives CDR1 SEHNR, CDR2 FQNEAQ (reference sequence). The CDR3 sequence is 16 residues long. The CDR3 protein is CASSKELSGLNSPLHF. As DNA, the CDR3 is TGTGCCAGCAGCAAAGAACTGTCAGGTCTTAATTCACCCCTCCACTTT.

Worth noting for this clonotype: This may be a read error, as it is one base from a much larger clone. The chain is built from TRBV10-1 and TRBJ1-1; 7 positions match TRBD1. Germline lookup yields CDR1 WNHNN and CDR2 SYGVQD (reference sequence). This CDR3 is 11 amino acids long. The CDR3 sequence: CASDRETEASF. The CDR3 DNA sequence: TGCGCCAGCGACAGGGAAACTGAAGCTTCCTTT.

There are many counts of this clonotype. CDR3 sequence (DNA): TGTGCCAGCAGTTACGGGGTGTACACTGAAGCTTTCTTT. As protein: CASSYGVYTEAFF. This sequence joins TRBV27 and TRBJ1-1; no firm D call. V was shortened by 4 bases and J by 3 bases, with 9 bases between the two germline ends. From germline, CDR1 is MNHEY and CDR2 SMNVEV (reference sequence). The CDR3 length is 13 residues.

This clonotype was detected many times. V usage is TRBV7-9 and J usage is TRBJ2-5; D possibly corresponds to TRBD2 (5 bases). The CDR3 is 10 amino acids. The germline V gene has CDR1 SEHNR and CDR2 FQNEAQ (reference sequence). Deletions cut 8 bases from V and 5 bases from J, with 6 bases between. The CDR3 nucleotides are TGTGCCAGCCGAGGGGAGACCCAGTACTTC. Its protein is CASRGETQYF.

This clonotype showed up many times. CDR3 in amino acids: CASSSSNTHPSNTEAFF. The CDR3 DNA sequence: TGTGCCAGCAGCTCGTCTAACACTCATCCTTCTAACACTGAAGCTTTCTTT. V and J are TRBV11-2 and TRBJ1-1, with unresolved D. Germline V CDR1 and CDR2: SGHAT, FQNNGV. The CDR3 contains 17 residues. V was clipped by 4 bases and J by 2 bases, with 20 bases between them. Variable domain in full (rest from reference TRBV11-2 and TRBJ1-1): EAGVAQSPRYKIIEKRQSVAFWCNPISGHATLYWYQQILGQGPKLLIQFQNNGVVDDSQLPKDRFSAERLKGVDSTLKIQPAKLEDSAVYLCASSSSNTHPSNTEAFFGQGTRLTVV.

This clonotype was found many times. The genes are TRBV5-8 and TRBJ2-5; TRBD1 might be the D (6 bases). The CDR3 spans 15 residues. CDR1 and CDR2 (germline): SGHTS, YDEGEE. V lost 0 bases and J 3 bases, leaving 12 bases between the germline ends. This chain's CDR3 is CASSLGQALKETQYF. The CDR3 DNA reads TGTGCCAGCAGCTTGGGACAGGCCCTAAAAGAGACCCAGTACTTC.

The rearrangement joins TRBV27 to TRBJ2-2, with D hard to call. Trimming shortened V by 7 bases and J by 4 bases, and 16 bases separated the two germline ends. The CDR3 runs 15 residues. Germline CDR1 reads MNHEY; CDR2 reads SMNVEV (reference sequence). In DNA, the CDR3 is TGTGCCAGCATGACAACGACTGGCGGCACCGGGGAGCTGTTTTTT. Its translation: CASMTTTGGTGELFF.

Ten or more counts support this clonotype. This chain uses TRBV29-1 with TRBJ2-7, with 7 bases matching TRBD1. The germline gives CDR1 SQVTM, CDR2 ANQGSEA. J lost 3 bases, V lost 2 bases, and 10 bases had no gene match. The CDR3 is 15 amino acids. CDR3 nucleotide sequence: TGCAGCGTTGAATTAAGACAGGGTCGAGACTACGAGCAGTACTTC. Translating gives CSVELRQGRDYEQYF.

The chain recombines TRBV7-9 with TRBJ2-1, with TRBD2 matching over 8 bases. V shed 4 bases and J 7 bases; nucleotides not matched to a gene: 15. The germline V gene encodes CDR1 SEHNR and CDR2 FQNEAQ (reference sequence). This CDR3 has 17 residues. The CDR3 bases are TGTGCCAGCAGCTCTCTGGGTAGCGGGGTGGTATCAAATGAGCAGTTCTTC. Its translation is CASSSLGSGVVSNEQFF.

The chain uses TRBV2 and TRBJ2-2, with 14 bases that match TRBD2. The junction had 4 bases not matched to a gene; V was cut back by 6 bases and J by 7 bases. The CDR3 spans 15 residues. Germline values: CDR1 SNHLY, CDR2 FYNNEI. CDR3 sequence reads: CASRGGLAGGGELFF. DNA for the CDR3: TGTGCCAGCAGGGGAGGACTAGCGGGGGGCGGGGAGCTGTTTTTT. Full variable domain (remainder filled in from reference TRBV2 and TRBJ2-2): EPEVTQTPSHQVTQMGQEVILRCVPISNHLYFYWYRQILGQKVEFLVSFYNNEISEKSEIFDDQFSVERPDGSNFTLKIRSTKLEDSAMYFCASRGGLAGGGELFFGEGSRLTVL.